Here is one T cell receptor beta chain with its context. Its cognate antigen is unknown. Described treatment: roughly 10-day PBMC culture with coronavirus spike peptide pools or control peptides (ViraFEST assay). The data originate from a study of vaccination and CD4 T cells after COVID-19. The wider study: A positive SARS-CoV-2 nasal swab PCR result was recorded for each convalescent patient; about nine were mild and one severe. Blood was drawn a median roughly 68 days post second dose, range 14 to 241.

Trimming cost V 0 bases and J 6 bases, with 12 bases left between them. The CDR3 has 14 residues. The germline CDR1 and CDR2 sequences are SGHRS and YFSETQ. The study sequenced cultured CD4+ T cell DNA using the Oncomine TCR Beta short-read assay. TCRdb reanalysed the PCR reads using MiXCR and keeps one entry per CDR3 protein. The sample has 12,000 or so distinct CDR3 sequences, roughly two fifths seen once. The receptor was isolated from a human donor with COVID-19. The chain has TRBV5-1 and TRBJ1-1; D is perhaps TRBD1 (5 bases). Sequences were obtained from cultured CD4+ T cells from blood. This CDR3 is CASSLAGVFAEAFF. The CDR3 DNA sequence: TGCGCCAGCAGCTTGGCGGGGGTATTTGCTGAAGCTTTCTTT. Full variable domain (remainder filled in from reference TRBV5-1 and TRBJ1-1): KAGVTQTPRYLIKTRGQQVTLSCSPISGHRSVSWYQQTPGQGLQFLFEYFSETQRNKGNFPGRFSGRQFSNSRSEMNVSTLELGDSALYLCASSLAGVFAEAFFGQGTRLTVV.